Below are 2 T cell receptor beta chains sequenced from a single sample in a study of Graves' ophthalmopathy and Graves' hyperthyroidism. RNA served as the template for amplifying TCR beta CDR3 regions. Scientists carried out first-round RT-PCR using HTBI primers and then a second-round multiplex PCR. TCRdb called the multiplex PCR reads again in MiXCR, with one record for every CDR3 protein. The sample shows 500,000 to 700,000 distinct CDR3 sequences, 22% of them seen only once. Sequencing input: peripheral blood. The receptors were gathered from a woman aged 18 to 35 with stable Graves' hyperthyroidism. Some clones in this sample may be carry-over from other donors' samples.

Many counts were recorded for this clonotype. The V call is TRBV4-1, the J call TRBJ2-7, with 9 bases aligning to TRBD2. V dropped 1 base and J dropped 2; count of bases not matched to a gene: 6. The CDR3 runs 16 residues. Per germline, CDR1 MGHRA and CDR2 YSYEKL. As DNA, the CDR3 is TGCGCCAGCAGCCAAGCCCGGGCTAGCGGGACCTACGAGCAGTACTTC. Translated, it gives CASSQARASGTYEQYF.

Many counts were recorded for this clonotype. This chain links TRBV20-1 with TRBJ1-1; a weak D match, TRBD1 (5 bases). The CDR3 is 14 amino acids. Germline CDR1 and CDR2: DFQATT and SNEGSKA (reference sequence). The V end was cut by 6 bases, the J end by 4 bases, with 18 bases between. CDR3 DNA: TGCAGTGCCTCCGGGGGGGTTTTGGGCACTGAAGCTTTCTTT. Protein sequence: CSASGGVLGTEAFF.